A single sample is the source of the 16 T cell receptor beta chains below, sequenced in a study of shared clonotypes between healthy human individuals (dated by TCRdb to 2019 to 2021). Libraries were prepared through the immunoSEQ multiplex PCR assay. TCRdb mirrors the immuneACCESS table, restricted to in-frame sequences. Some clones are absent from its copies; in checked studies, under half trace to an unresolved V gene, and the reason for the others is unknown. The sample yields fewer than 850,000 clones; less than 95% were counted once. Of the sample, approximately 35% falls within the top ten clones. Sequencing was carried out using memory CD8+ T cells from PBMCs. The sample's cell subset or site label, decoded: CD45RO+ cells pooled with CCR7-negative TemRA cells. The receptors come from a man younger than 35 in good health. Some clones in this sample may be carry-over from other donors' samples.

The chain's CDR3 is CASSQDHSAEPQHF. The CDR3 DNA reads TGCGCCAGCAGCCAAGATCATTCGGCGGAGCCCCAGCATTTT. This rearrangement joins TRBV4-3 to TRBJ1-5, with unresolved D. The V gene lost 0 bases and the J gene lost 8 bases, with 11 bases spanning the gap. Germline CDR1 reads LGHNA; CDR2 reads YSLEER. The CDR3 runs 14 residues.

The chain employs TRBV5-8 and TRBJ1-2; weak D call: TRBD1 (6 bases). Germline V gene sequence: CDR1 SGHTS, CDR2 YDEGEE. The CDR3 is 15 amino acids. V lost 2 bases and J lost 1, with 12 bases in between. CDR3 loop: CASSFRQGFNYGYTF. For the CDR3, the DNA is TGTGCCAGCAGCTTTCGGCAGGGGTTTAACTATGGCTACACCTTC.

The V gene is TRBV7-9, the J gene TRBJ1-2, with D maybe TRBD1 (5 bases). Trimming took off 1 base at V and 4 bases at J, with 10 bases between the two ends. Germline V gene data show CDR1 as SEHNR and CDR2 as FQNEAQ (reference sequence). This CDR3 has 14 residues. Written as DNA, the CDR3 is TGTGCCAGCAGCTTAGTTGGGCAGGGCTATGGCTACACCTTC. Protein: CASSLVGQGYGYTF.

J is TRBJ2-7 and V is TRBV5-6, with a tentative D call TRBD1 (5 bases). V was clipped by 0 bases and J by 2 bases, with 9 bases between them. This CDR3 region has 14 residues. The germline V gene encodes CDR1 SGHDT and CDR2 YYEEEE. CDR3 loop: CASSLGVDTYEQYF. The DNA for the CDR3 is TGTGCCAGCAGCTTGGGGGTGGACACCTACGAGCAGTACTTC.

The CDR3, as DNA: TGTGCCAGCAGTTTAACCGGCGTAACAGGGGGCGGTGGCTATGGCTACACCTTC. This encodes CASSLTGVTGGGGYGYTF. V usage is TRBV27 and J usage is TRBJ1-2, with 9 bases matching TRBD1. After removal of 2 bases from V and 4 bases from J, the junction contained 14 bases not matched to a gene. There are 18 residues in the CDR3. Germline V gene lookup returns CDR1 MNHEY and CDR2 SMNVEV (reference sequence).

Here the CDR3 reads CASSLGTSGTYEQYF. Here the CDR3 DNA reads TGTGCCAGCAGCTTGGGGACTAGCGGAACCTACGAGCAGTACTTC. The chain links TRBV5-4 to TRBJ2-7; 10 bases fit TRBD2. The CDR3 has 15 amino acids. The germline CDR1 and CDR2 sequences are SGHNT and YYREEE (reference sequence). V lost 0 bases, J lost 2 bases, and 2 bases stayed unmatched.

The J gene is TRBJ2-3, the V gene TRBV6-5; possibly TRBD1 for D (5 bases). CDR1 and CDR2 from the germline V gene are MNHEY and SVGAGI. The CDR3 is 13 residues long. Between the trimmed V and J ends, which lost 0 bases and 8 bases, there was a span of 9 bases. The CDR3 region is CASSYSAGPTQYF. CDR3 DNA: TGTGCCAGCAGTTACTCAGCAGGGCCTACGCAGTATTTT.

This sequence joins TRBV15 and TRBJ2-3; D not resolved. This CDR3 has 13 amino acids. CDR1 and CDR2 (germline): LNHNV, YYDKDF (reference sequence). Trimming removed 1 base from V and 3 bases from J, with 5 bases in between. CDR3 sequence reads: CATSRVATDTQYF. In nucleotides, the CDR3 is TGTGCCACCAGCAGAGTTGCGACAGATACGCAGTATTTT.

This sequence joins TRBV5-4 and TRBJ2-4; 7 nucleotides agree with TRBD2. The ends lost 9 bases at V and 7 bases at J; junction bases unmatched: 7. The CDR3 is made up of 12 amino acids. The germline CDR1 and CDR2 sequences are SGHNT and YYREEE (reference sequence). CDR3: CATSGGLNIQYF. The CDR3 DNA reads as TGTGCCACGTCGGGAGGACTGAACATTCAGTACTTC. Drawing the rest from reference TRBV5-4 and TRBJ2-4, the complete variable domain is ETGVTQSPTHLIKTRGQQVTLRCSSQSGHNTVSWYQQALGQGPQFIFQYYREEENGRGNFPPRFSGLQFPNYSSELNVNALELDDSALYLCATSGGLNIQYFGAGTRLSVL.

This clone appeared once. V and J are TRBV4-3 and TRBJ1-2, with D tentatively TRBD1 (6 bases). The CDR3 runs 16 residues. The V end lost 2 bases, the J end lost 4 bases, and 17 bases lay between the germline ends. Germline CDR1 reads LGHNA; CDR2 reads YSLEER. The CDR3 sequence: CASSQLPDSGPYGYTF. Here the CDR3 DNA reads TGCGCCAGCAGCCAACTCCCGGACAGCGGCCCCTATGGCTACACCTTC.

This rearrangement joins TRBV9 to TRBJ2-1, with D possibly matching TRBD2 (5 bases). This CDR3 is 14 amino acids long. Germline lookup yields CDR1 SGDLS and CDR2 YYNGEE. V lost 3 bases and J 5 bases, leaving 12 bases between the germline ends. The CDR3: CASSGWETDNEQFF. CDR3 nucleotides: TGTGCCAGCAGCGGGTGGGAGACTGACAATGAGCAGTTCTTC.

The chain joins TRBV28 to TRBJ2-7; D is uncertain. Germline values: CDR1 MDHEN, CDR2 SYDVKM. V dropped 6 bases and J dropped 5 bases, with 20 bases sitting between them. This CDR3 has 15 amino acids. In DNA form, the CDR3 reads TGTGCCAGCAGAAATGTAATCTATTCTTTCCACGAGCAGTACTTC. Amino acid sequence: CASRNVIYSFHEQYF.

The rearrangement links TRBV27 to TRBJ2-3; D possibly corresponds to TRBD2 (5 bases). V lost 7 bases and J 4 bases, leaving 12 bases between the germline ends. The germline V gene has CDR1 MNHEY and CDR2 SMNVEV (reference sequence). The CDR3 is 13 residues long. The CDR3 nucleotides are TGTGCCAGCACCCGTACCGGGGCAGATACGCAGTATTTT. This translates into CASTRTGADTQYF.

This chain links TRBV2 with TRBJ1-3; D is uncertain. CDR3 length: 11 amino acids. Trimming removed 7 bases from V and 4 bases from J, with 5 bases in between. The germline V gene has CDR1 SNHLY and CDR2 FYNNEI. The CDR3 DNA is TGTGCCAGCACGGCAGGAAACACCATATATTTT. Translated, it gives CASTAGNTIYF.

The chain is built from TRBV6-6 and TRBJ2-1; D is possibly TRBD1 (6 bases). The germline CDR1 and CDR2 sequences are MNHNY and SVGAGI (reference sequence). This CDR3 contains 16 residues. Trimming removed 4 bases from V and 4 bases from J, with 17 bases in between. Here the CDR3 DNA reads TGTGCCAGCAGTTCCGCCCGGGACACTAATTACAATGAGCAGTTCTTC. This encodes CASSSARDTNYNEQFF.

The chain is built from TRBV28 and TRBJ2-2, with 11 bases identical to TRBD2. CDR1 MDHEN and CDR2 SYDVKM come from the germline V gene. This CDR3 spans 15 amino acids. V lost 5 bases to trimming and J lost 9 bases; unmatched junction nucleotides: 8. In DNA, the CDR3 is TGTGCCAGCAGTCTCGGGACTAGCGGTACCCGGGAGCTGTTTTTT. Its protein is CASSLGTSGTRELFF.